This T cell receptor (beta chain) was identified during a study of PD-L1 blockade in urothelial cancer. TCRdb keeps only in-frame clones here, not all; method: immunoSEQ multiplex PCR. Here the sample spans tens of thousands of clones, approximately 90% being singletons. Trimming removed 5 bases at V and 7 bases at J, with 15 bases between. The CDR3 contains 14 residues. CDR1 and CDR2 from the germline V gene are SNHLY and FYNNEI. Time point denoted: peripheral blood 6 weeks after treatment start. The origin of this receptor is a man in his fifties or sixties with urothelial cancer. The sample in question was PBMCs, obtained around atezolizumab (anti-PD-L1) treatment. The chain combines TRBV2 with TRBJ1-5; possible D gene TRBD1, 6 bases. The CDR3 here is CASSQQGNYQPQHF. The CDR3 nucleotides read TGTGCCAGCAGTCAGCAGGGGAATTACCAGCCCCAGCATTTT. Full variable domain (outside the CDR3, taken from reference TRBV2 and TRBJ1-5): EPEVTQTPSHQVTQMGQEVILRCVPISNHLYFYWYRQILGQKVEFLVSFYNNEISEKSEIFDDQFSVERPDGSNFTLKIRSTKLEDSAMYFCASSQQGNYQPQHFGDGTRLSIL.